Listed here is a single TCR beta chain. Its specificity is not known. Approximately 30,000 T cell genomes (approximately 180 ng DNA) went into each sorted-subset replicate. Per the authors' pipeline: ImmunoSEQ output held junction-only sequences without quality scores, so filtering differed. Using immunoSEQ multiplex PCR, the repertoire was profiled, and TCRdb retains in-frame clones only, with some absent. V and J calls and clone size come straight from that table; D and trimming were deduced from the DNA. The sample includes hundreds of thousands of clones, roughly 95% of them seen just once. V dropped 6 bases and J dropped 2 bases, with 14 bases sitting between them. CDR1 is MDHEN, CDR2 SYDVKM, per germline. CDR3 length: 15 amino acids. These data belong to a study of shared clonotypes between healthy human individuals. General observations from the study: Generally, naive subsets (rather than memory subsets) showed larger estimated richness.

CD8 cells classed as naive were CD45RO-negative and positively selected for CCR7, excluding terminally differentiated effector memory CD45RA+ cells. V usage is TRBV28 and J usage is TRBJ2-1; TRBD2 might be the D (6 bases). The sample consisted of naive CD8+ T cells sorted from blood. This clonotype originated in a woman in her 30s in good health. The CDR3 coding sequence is TGTGCCAGCAGATTCCGGGACTCGACCTACAATGAGCAGTTCTTC. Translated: CASRFRDSTYNEQFF.